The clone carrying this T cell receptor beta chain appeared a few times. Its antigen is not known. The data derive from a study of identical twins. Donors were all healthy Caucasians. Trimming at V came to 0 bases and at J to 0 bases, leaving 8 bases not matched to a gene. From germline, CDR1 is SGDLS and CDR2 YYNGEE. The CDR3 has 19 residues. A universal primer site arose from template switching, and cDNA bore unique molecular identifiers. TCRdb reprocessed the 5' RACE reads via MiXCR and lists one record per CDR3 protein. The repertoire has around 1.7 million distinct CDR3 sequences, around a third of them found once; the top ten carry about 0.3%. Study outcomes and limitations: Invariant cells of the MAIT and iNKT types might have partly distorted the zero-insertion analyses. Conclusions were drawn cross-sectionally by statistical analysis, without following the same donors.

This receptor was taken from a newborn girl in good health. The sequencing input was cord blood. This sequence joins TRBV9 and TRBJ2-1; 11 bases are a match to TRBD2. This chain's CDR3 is CASSVGASGGPSSYNEQFF. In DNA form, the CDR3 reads TGTGCCAGCAGCGTAGGGGCTAGCGGGGGGCCCAGCTCCTACAATGAGCAGTTCTTC.